This entry concerns a single TCR beta chain. Germline values: CDR1 SQVTM, CDR2 ANQGSEA. The V gene lost 1 base and the J gene lost 4 bases, with 23 bases spanning the gap. The CDR3 totals 17 residues. The sample comes from a study of cytomegalovirus exposure and HLA in healthy donors. PCR primers comprised 60 Vbeta and 13 Jbeta primers. The table came from immunoSEQ multiplex PCR; TCRdb's copy has only in-frame clones and leaves some out. The sample records approximately 140,000 clones, approximately 80% being singletons. This chain links TRBV29-1 with TRBJ2-7, with D possibly matching TRBD1 (6 bases). The sequence derives from a girl aged 2 to 9 in good health and CMV-seronegative. The sample comprised PBMCs. For the CDR3, the DNA is TGCAGCGTTGAAGGATGGTCAACAACAGGGCTTATTTACGAGCAGTACTTC. It codes for CSVEGWSTTGLIYEQYF.